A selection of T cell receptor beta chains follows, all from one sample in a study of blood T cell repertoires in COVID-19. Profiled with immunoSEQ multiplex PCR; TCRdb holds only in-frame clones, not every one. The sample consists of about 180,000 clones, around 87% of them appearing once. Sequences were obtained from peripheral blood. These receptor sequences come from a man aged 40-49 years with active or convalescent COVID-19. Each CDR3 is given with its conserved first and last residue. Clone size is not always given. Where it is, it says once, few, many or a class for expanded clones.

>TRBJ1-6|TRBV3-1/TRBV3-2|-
CASSQEVGASYNSPLHF
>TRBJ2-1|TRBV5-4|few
CASSLDRYSDEQFF
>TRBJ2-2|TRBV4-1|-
CASSPSGGKIGELFF
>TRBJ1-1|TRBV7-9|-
CASSFGDTEAFF
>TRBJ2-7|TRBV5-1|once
CASSLSGSGGAGYEQYF
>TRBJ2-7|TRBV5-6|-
CASSLGDSWEQYF
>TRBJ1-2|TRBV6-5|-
CASSYSDSGYGYTF
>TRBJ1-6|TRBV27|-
CASRRYFGTGGVSYNSPLHF
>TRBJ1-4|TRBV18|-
CASSPTDFNEKLFF
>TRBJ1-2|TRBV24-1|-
CATSDRQGDYGYTF
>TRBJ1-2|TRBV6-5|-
CASWGGNYGYTF
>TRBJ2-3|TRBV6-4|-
CATLAGGPSTDTQYF
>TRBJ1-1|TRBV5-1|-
CASSLEMRTEAFF
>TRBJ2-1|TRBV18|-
CASSPASGRDNEQFF
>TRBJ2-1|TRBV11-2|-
CASSSRTGSSYNEQFF
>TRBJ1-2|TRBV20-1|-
CSASPEYGYTF
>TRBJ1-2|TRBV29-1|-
CSVEDRGTSGYTF
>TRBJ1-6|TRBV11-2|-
CASSLEGGYNSPLHF
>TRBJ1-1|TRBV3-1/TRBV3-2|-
CASSPLGEGTEAFF
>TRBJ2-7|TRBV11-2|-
CASSLALQGPTYEQYF
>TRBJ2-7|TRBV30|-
CAWRGAGFYEQYF
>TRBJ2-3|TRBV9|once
CASSVGQGAGARRDTQYF
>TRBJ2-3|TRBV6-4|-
CASSDGTGGFTDTQYF
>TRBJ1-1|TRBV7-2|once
CASSQTVNTEAFF
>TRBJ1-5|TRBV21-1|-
CASSTAGRSNQPQHF
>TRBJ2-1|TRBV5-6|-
CASSLRGGGQDWSYNEQFF
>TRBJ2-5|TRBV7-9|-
CASSRKPSGGVQETQYF